This section outlines one T cell receptor beta chain sequence together with its context. The record originates from a study of control samples from healthy donors and cancer patients. Clones were read by immunoSEQ multiplex PCR, and TCRdb kept only the in-frame ones, dropping some. Counted here are under 85,000 clones, approximately 93% occurring once; the ten biggest clones make up 0.95% to 1.5%. Trimming cost V 4 bases and J 3 bases, with 13 bases left between them. This CDR3 has 14 residues. Germline values: CDR1 SGHRS, CDR2 YFSETQ. The clonotype comes from a woman aged 40 to 49 with lung cancer. The sequenced sample was PBMCs. J is TRBJ1-2 and V is TRBV5-1; D not certain. Here the CDR3 DNA reads TGCGCCAGCAGCCCAGACTTCGGGGACTATGGCTACACCTTC. This encodes CASSPDFGDYGYTF.